A single sample gave rise to the 16 T cell receptor beta chains below, sequenced in a study of T cells in Graves' hyperthyroidism and ophthalmopathy. Amplified regions were TCR beta CDR3 sequences from RNA transcripts. The primer set for the first-round RT-PCR of the TCR CDR3 was HTBI. TCRdb re-called the multiplex PCR reads through MiXCR, storing one row per CDR3 protein. Of 400,000 to 500,000 distinct CDR3 sequences in the sample, roughly 13% were seen once. Sequencing input: blood. These receptors were taken from a woman aged 18-29 years with Graves' hyperthyroidism.

This clonotype was counted a few times. A much larger clone is a single base away; this may be a read error. The rearrangement links TRBV20-1 to TRBJ2-7, with 8 bases fitting TRBD2. Trimming cost V 1 base and J 6 bases; bases outside gene matches: 14. The CDR3 consists of 16 residues. Germline V CDR1 and CDR2: DFQATT, SNEGSKA (reference sequence). The CDR3 nucleotides read TGCAGTGCTAGAGCAGCTGCACCGGGACTAGACCTCGAGCAGTACTTC. The encoded protein is CSARAAAPGLDLEQYF.

This clonotype was seen repeatedly, ten times or more. The chain is built from TRBV27 and TRBJ2-1; 11 bases are shared with TRBD2. V lost 5 bases to trimming and J lost 2 bases; unmatched junction nucleotides: 5. Germline V lookup: CDR1 MNHEY, CDR2 SMNVEV (reference sequence). The CDR3 spans 16 residues. The CDR3 region is CASSLSGRAAYNEQFF. The CDR3 DNA sequence: TGTGCCAGCAGTCTTAGCGGGAGGGCCGCCTACAATGAGCAGTTCTTC.

Comment on this clonotype: This may arise from a read error, as a much more abundant clone is one base away. The chain carries TRBV28 and TRBJ1-1; 7 bases line up with TRBD1. This CDR3 has 14 amino acids. CDR1 is MDHEN and CDR2 is SYDVKM in the germline V gene. The CDR3 is CASSLPQGLTEALF. The CDR3, as DNA: TGTGCCAGCAGTTTACCACAGGGGCTTACTGAAGCTCTCTTT.

In its sample, this clonotype was seen a few times. This chain links TRBV9 with TRBJ1-2; 10 nucleotides align to TRBD1. From germline, CDR1 is SGDLS and CDR2 YYNGEE. CDR3 size: 15 residues. J lost 6 bases, V lost 3 bases, and 8 bases had no gene match. The CDR3, as DNA: TGTGCCAGCAGCGCGGGACAGGGGAAGGAAAATGGCTACACCTTC. Translated: CASSAGQGKENGYTF.

This clonotype was detected many times. The chain uses TRBV6-5 and TRBJ2-4, with D possibly TRBD1 on 5 matching bases. Germline loops: CDR1 MNHEY, CDR2 SVGAGI. V was shortened by 4 bases and J by 4 bases, with 11 bases between the two germline ends. This CDR3 is built from 14 residues. The CDR3 region is CASSFDSEKNIQYF. In nucleotides, the CDR3 is TGTGCCAGCAGTTTCGACAGTGAGAAAAACATTCAGTACTTC.

This chain connects TRBV7-9 to TRBJ2-6; TRBD1 agrees at 9 bases. J lost 1 base, V lost 6 bases, and 1 base had no gene match. This CDR3 region has 15 residues. Germline-derived CDR1 and CDR2 are SEHNR and FQNEAQ (reference sequence). CDR3 nucleotide sequence: TGTGCCAGCAGGACAGGGGGATCTGGGGCCAACGTCCTGACTTTC. Its translation is CASRTGGSGANVLTF.

The chain is built from TRBV3-1 and TRBJ2-1; 12 nucleotides line up with TRBD1. Losses at the gene ends were 0 bases for V and 9 bases for J; bases not matched to a gene: 6. The CDR3 runs 16 residues. Germline V gives CDR1 LGHDT, CDR2 YNNKEL (reference sequence). The CDR3 spells CASSQDPGQGAIEQFF. The CDR3 DNA reads as TGTGCCAGCAGCCAAGATCCGGGACAGGGGGCCATTGAGCAGTTCTTC.

This clonotype was seen only a few times. The chain joins TRBV9 to TRBJ2-2, with D hard to call. The germline V gene encodes CDR1 SGDLS and CDR2 YYNGEE. The V and J ends lost 1 base and 6 bases respectively, with 4 bases between them. This CDR3 region has 12 residues. CDR3 region: CASSVLAGELFF. The CDR3 bases are TGTGCCAGCAGCGTATTAGCCGGGGAGCTGTTTTTT.

The J gene is TRBJ1-2, the V gene TRBV27, with 9 bases lining up with TRBD1. CDR1 MNHEY and CDR2 SMNVEV come from the germline V gene (reference sequence). CDR3 length equals 15 residues. Unmatched junction bases numbered 9, after V lost 6 bases and J lost 4 bases. Here the CDR3 DNA reads TGTGCCAGCAGGGACCCGACAGGGGGGTTCTATGGCTACACCTTC. Translated: CASRDPTGGFYGYTF.

Only one count was recorded for this clonotype. The V call is TRBV6-2 or TRBV6-3, the J call TRBJ1-6; no firm D call. This CDR3 comprises 13 residues. V lost 3 bases and J lost 8, with 8 bases in between. Germline assignment: CDR1 MNHEY and CDR2 SVGEGT. The CDR3 sequence is CASSYMTDSPLHF. CDR3 sequence (DNA): TGTGCCAGCAGTTATATGACTGATTCACCCCTCCACTTT.

This clonotype has a handful of counts. V gene TRBV19 combines with J gene TRBJ1-5; no clear D gene. CDR1 and CDR2 (germline): LNHDA, SQIVND (reference sequence). The V end was cut by 5 bases, the J end by 0 bases, with 11 bases between. CDR3 length equals 15 residues. The CDR3 DNA reads as TGTGCCAGTAGTCGAGGACTGTATAGCAATCAGCCCCAGCATTTT. The encoded protein is CASSRGLYSNQPQHF.

This clonotype has at least ten counts. J is TRBJ2-7 and V is TRBV27; 10 nucleotides line up with TRBD2. Germline CDR1 reads MNHEY; CDR2 reads SMNVEV (reference sequence). There are 15 residues in the CDR3. V shed 10 bases and J 4 bases; nucleotides not matched to a gene: 13. The CDR3 DNA reads TGTGCCACCCGAAGCGGGAGGGCCTCAGTATACGAGCAGTACTTC. Its protein product is CATRSGRASVYEQYF.

On this clonotype itself: A much larger clone differs by one base, so this may be a read error. CDR3 region: CASSSQVPGVTTETFF. The CDR3 DNA is TGTGCCAGCAGTTCCCAGGTCCCAGGGGTGACCACTGAAACTTTCTTT. The chain is built from TRBV6-2 or TRBV6-3 and TRBJ1-1; possible D gene TRBD1, 6 bases. Germline V CDR1 and CDR2: MNHEY, SVGEGT. The CDR3 extends over 16 amino acids.

This clonotype was counted many times. This chain joins TRBV2 and TRBJ1-2, with a possible D match to TRBD1 (5 bases). The ends were cut back, 1 base at V and 1 base at J, with 13 bases in the middle. CDR1 and CDR2 from the germline V gene are SNHLY and FYNNEI. The CDR3 length is 16 residues. This chain's CDR3 is CASSEEGAGNNYGYTF. The CDR3 DNA reads TGTGCCAGCAGTGAAGAAGGGGCAGGGAATAACTATGGCTACACCTTC.

This clonotype showed up just a few times. The chain uses TRBV12-3 or TRBV12-4 and TRBJ1-3; tentatively, D is TRBD1 (6 bases). With 5 bases removed from V and 0 bases from J, the gap between germline ends came to 17 bases. The CDR3 totals 17 residues. DNA of the CDR3: TGTGCCAGCAGTAAATCACAGGGCAGGAGCTCTGGAAACACCATATATTTT. Translated, it gives CASSKSQGRSSGNTIYF.

This clonotype was detected many times. V gene TRBV3-1 combines with J gene TRBJ1-6, with D unresolved. Trimming stripped 6 bases from V and 2 bases from J, with 8 bases between. The CDR3 has 14 residues. CDR1 and CDR2 (germline): LGHDT, YNNKEL (reference sequence). In DNA form, the CDR3 reads TGTGCCAGCAGGCACGGGACCTATAATTCACCCCTCCACTTT. It translates to CASRHGTYNSPLHF.